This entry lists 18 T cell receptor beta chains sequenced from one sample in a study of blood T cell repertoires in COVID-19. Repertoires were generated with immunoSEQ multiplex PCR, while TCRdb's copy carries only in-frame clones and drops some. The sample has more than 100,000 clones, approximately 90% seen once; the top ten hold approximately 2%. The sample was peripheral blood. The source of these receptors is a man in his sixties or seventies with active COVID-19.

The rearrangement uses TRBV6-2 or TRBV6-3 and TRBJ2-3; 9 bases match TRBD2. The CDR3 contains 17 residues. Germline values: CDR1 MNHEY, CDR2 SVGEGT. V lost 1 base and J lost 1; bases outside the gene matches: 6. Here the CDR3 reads CASSYFVSGRGTDTQYF. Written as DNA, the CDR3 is TGTGCCAGCAGTTACTTCGTTAGCGGGAGAGGCACAGATACGCAGTATTTT.

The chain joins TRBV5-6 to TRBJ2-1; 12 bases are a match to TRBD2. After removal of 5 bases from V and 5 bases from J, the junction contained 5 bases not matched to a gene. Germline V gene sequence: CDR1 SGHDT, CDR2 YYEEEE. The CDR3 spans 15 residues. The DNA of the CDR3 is TGTGCCAGCAGGCTAGCGGGAGGGCCGAACAATGAGCAGTTCTTC. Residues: CASRLAGGPNNEQFF.

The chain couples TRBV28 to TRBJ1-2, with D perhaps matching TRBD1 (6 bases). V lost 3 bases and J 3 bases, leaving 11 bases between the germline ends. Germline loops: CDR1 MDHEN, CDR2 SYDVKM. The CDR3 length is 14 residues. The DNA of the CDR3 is TGTGCCAGCAGTTTTTCAGGGGTTGACTATGGCTACACCTTC. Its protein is CASSFSGVDYGYTF.

CDR3 sequence: CASSRTSEYEQYF. The CDR3 DNA reads as TGTGCCAGCTCACGGACTAGCGAATACGAGCAGTACTTC. V and J are TRBV18 and TRBJ2-7, with 9 bases fitting TRBD2. Germline V CDR1 and CDR2: KGHSH, LQKENI. The CDR3 sequence is 13 residues long. After removal of 4 bases from V and 4 bases from J, the junction contained 2 bases not matched to a gene.

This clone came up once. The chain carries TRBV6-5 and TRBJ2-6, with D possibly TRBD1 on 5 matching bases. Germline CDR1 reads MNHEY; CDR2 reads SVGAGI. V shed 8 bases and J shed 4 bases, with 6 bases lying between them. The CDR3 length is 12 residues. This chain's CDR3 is CASGAGANVLTF. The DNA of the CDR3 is TGTGCCAGCGGGGCAGGGGCCAACGTCCTGACTTTC.

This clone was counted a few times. Here the CDR3 DNA reads TGTGCCAGCAATGAAGCGAATGAAAAACTGTTTTTT. This translates into CASNEANEKLFF. This rearrangement joins TRBV28 to TRBJ1-4, with D uncertain. Trimming took off 7 bases at V and 5 bases at J, with 8 bases between the two ends. Per the germline V gene, CDR1 is MDHEN and CDR2 is SYDVKM. This CDR3 contains 12 residues.

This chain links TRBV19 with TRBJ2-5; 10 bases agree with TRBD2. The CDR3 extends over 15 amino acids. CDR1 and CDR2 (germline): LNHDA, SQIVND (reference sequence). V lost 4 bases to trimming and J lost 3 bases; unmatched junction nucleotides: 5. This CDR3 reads CASSTGTSAKETQYF. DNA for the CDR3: TGTGCCAGTAGTACCGGGACTAGCGCGAAAGAGACCCAGTACTTC.

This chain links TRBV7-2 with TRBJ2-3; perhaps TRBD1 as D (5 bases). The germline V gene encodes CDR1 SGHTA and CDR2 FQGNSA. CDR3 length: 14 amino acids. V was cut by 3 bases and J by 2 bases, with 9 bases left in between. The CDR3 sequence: CASSFDSLTDTQYF. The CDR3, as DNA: TGTGCCAGCAGCTTCGACAGCCTCACAGATACGCAGTATTTT.

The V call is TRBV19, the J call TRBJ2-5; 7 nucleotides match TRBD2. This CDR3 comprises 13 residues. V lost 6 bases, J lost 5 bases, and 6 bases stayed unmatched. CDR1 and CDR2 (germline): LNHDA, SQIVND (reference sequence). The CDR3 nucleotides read TGTGCCAGTAGGTCATCCGGGGGGGAGACCCAGTACTTC. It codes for CASRSSGGETQYF.

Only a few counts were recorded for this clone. The CDR3 DNA sequence: TGTGCCAGCAGCCAGTTTCGAGGAGGGACAGAGGGTGAAAAACTGTTTTTT. Its protein is CASSQFRGGTEGEKLFF. The J gene is TRBJ1-4, the V gene TRBV7-9, with 7 bases matching TRBD1. Germline trimming cut 5 bases from V and 7 bases from J; bases unmatched to any gene: 16. Looked up from germline, CDR1 is SEHNR and CDR2 is FQNEAQ (reference sequence). The CDR3 runs 17 residues.

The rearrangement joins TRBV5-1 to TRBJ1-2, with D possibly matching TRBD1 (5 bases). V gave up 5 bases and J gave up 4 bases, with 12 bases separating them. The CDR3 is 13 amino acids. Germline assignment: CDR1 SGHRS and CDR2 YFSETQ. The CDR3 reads CASSPDSTYGYTF. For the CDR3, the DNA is TGCGCCAGCAGTCCTGACAGTACCTATGGCTACACCTTC.

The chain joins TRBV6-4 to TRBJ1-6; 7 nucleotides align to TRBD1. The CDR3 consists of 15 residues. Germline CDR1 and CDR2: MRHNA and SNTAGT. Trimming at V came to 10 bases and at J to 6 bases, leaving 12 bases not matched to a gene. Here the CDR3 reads CATLIQGDINSPLHF. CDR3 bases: TGTGCCACCCTGATCCAGGGGGATATTAATTCACCCCTCCACTTT.

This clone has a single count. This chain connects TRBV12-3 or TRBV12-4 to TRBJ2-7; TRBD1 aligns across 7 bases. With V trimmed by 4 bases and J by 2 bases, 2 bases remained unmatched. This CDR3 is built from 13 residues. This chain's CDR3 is CASSSDRAYEQYF. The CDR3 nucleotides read TGTGCCAGCAGTTCCGACAGGGCCTACGAGCAGTACTTC.

CDR3 sequence reads: CASNLADRDTGELFF. For the CDR3, the DNA is TGTGCCAGCAACCTGGCCGACAGAGACACCGGGGAGCTGTTTTTT. The chain uses TRBV4-2 and TRBJ2-2; D is perhaps TRBD1 (5 bases). Per germline, CDR1 LGHNA and CDR2 YNFKEQ. V was trimmed by 7 bases and J by 3 bases, leaving 15 bases between them. The CDR3 totals 15 residues.

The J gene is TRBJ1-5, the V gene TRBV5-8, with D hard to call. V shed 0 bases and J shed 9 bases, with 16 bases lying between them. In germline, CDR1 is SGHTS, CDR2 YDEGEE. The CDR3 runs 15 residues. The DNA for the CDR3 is TGTGCCAGCAGCTTGGACGGCGGGCCGAATGGGCCCCAGCATTTT. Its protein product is CASSLDGGPNGPQHF.

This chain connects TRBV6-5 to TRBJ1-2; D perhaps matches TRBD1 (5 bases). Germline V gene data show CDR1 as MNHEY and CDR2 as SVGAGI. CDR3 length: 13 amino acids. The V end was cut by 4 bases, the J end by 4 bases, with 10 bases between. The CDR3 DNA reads TGTGCCAGCAGTTCCGCAGGGCCCTATGGCTACACCTTC. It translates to CASSSAGPYGYTF.

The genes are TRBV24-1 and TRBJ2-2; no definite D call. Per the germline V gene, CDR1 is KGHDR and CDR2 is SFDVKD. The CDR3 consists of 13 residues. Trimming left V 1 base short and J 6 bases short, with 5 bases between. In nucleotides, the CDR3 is TGTGCCACCAGTGATTTTGGCCCCGGGGAGCTGTTTTTT. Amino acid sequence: CATSDFGPGELFF.

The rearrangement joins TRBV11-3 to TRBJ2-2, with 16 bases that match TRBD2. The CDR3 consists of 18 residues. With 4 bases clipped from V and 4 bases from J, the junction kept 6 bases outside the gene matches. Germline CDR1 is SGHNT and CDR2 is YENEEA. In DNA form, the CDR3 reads TGTGCCAGCAGCTCGTCGGGACTAGCGGGAGGGGGCACCGGGGAGCTGTTTTTT. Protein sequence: CASSSSGLAGGGTGELFF.